These 9 T cell receptor beta chains were sequenced from one sample in a study of blood T cell repertoires in COVID-19 (dated by TCRdb to 2018 to 2020). The receptor library was made with the immunoSEQ multiplex PCR assay. TCRdb mirrors the immuneACCESS table, restricted to in-frame sequences. Some clones are absent from its copies; in checked studies, under half trace to an unresolved V gene, and the reason for the others is unknown. Here the sample has around 170,000 clones; 75% to 90% occur a single time. Around 6.1% of the sample is taken by the ten largest. The sequencing sample was made of peripheral blood. The receptors stem from a woman aged 40 to 50 with acute or convalescent COVID-19.

V usage is TRBV28 and J usage is TRBJ1-1; TRBD1 agrees at 8 bases. J gave up 1 base and V 5 bases, and 6 bases lay outside the gene matches. The length of the CDR3 is 15 residues. The germline CDR1 and CDR2 sequences are MDHEN and SYDVKM. CDR3 sequence: CASSPGGTGNTEAFF. The CDR3 nucleotides read TGTGCCAGCAGTCCGGGCGGGACAGGGAACACTGAAGCTTTCTTT.

V gene TRBV11-2 combines with J gene TRBJ1-5; maybe TRBD1 (6 bases). The length of the CDR3 is 14 residues. Germline lookup yields CDR1 SGHAT and CDR2 FQNNGV. V gave up 1 base and J gave up 6 bases, with 10 bases separating them. CDR3 amino acids: CASSLGTVGQPQHF. The CDR3 DNA reads TGTGCCAGCAGCTTAGGGACAGTGGGTCAGCCCCAGCATTTT.

The chain recombines TRBV5-1 with TRBJ2-5, with 8 bases aligning to TRBD2. Trimming at V came to 4 bases and at J to 1 base, leaving 6 bases not matched to a gene. CDR3 length equals 15 residues. CDR1 is SGHRS and CDR2 is YFSETQ in the germline V gene. CDR3 in amino acids: CASSPSGTSQETQYF. In DNA, the CDR3 is TGCGCCAGCAGCCCATCCGGGACTAGCCAAGAGACCCAGTACTTC.

The V call is TRBV6-5, the J call TRBJ2-7; 9 bases agree with TRBD2. Germline-derived CDR1 and CDR2 are MNHEY and SVGAGI. Unmatched junction bases numbered 6, after V lost 7 bases and J lost 2 bases. This CDR3 region has 14 residues. The CDR3 here is CASTKLAGTYEQYF. The DNA for the CDR3 is TGTGCCAGCACCAAACTAGCGGGCACCTACGAGCAGTACTTC.

This clone was picked up one time. The chain links TRBV19 to TRBJ2-7; D uncertain. Trimming removed 4 bases at V and 7 bases at J, with 14 bases between. Per germline, CDR1 LNHDA and CDR2 SQIVND (reference sequence). The CDR3 loop spans 13 amino acids. The CDR3 nucleotides read TGTGCCAGTAGTACCGCGGAATGGCTGGAGCAGTACTTC. This sequence encodes CASSTAEWLEQYF.

This clone was observed once. V and J are TRBV5-6 and TRBJ2-7, with 7 bases lining up with TRBD2. The CDR3 spans 14 residues. Germline assignment: CDR1 SGHDT and CDR2 YYEEEE. The J segment lost 3 bases and the V segment lost 2 bases, leaving 5 bases of the junction unmatched. The CDR3 DNA follows: TGTGCCAGCAGCTTAACGGGAGGTTACTACGAGCAGTACTTC. This codes for CASSLTGGYYEQYF.

The V and J genes are TRBV19 and TRBJ2-1, with 7 nucleotides matching TRBD1. J was trimmed by 4 bases and V by 6 bases; bases with no gene match: 9. Germline assignment: CDR1 LNHDA and CDR2 SQIVND (reference sequence). The CDR3 has 15 residues. CDR3 protein: CASSRQNRGYNEQFF. DNA for the CDR3: TGTGCCAGTAGCAGGCAAAACAGGGGATACAATGAGCAGTTCTTC.

The V call is TRBV28, the J call TRBJ2-7, with 8 bases fitting TRBD1. V lost 6 bases, J lost 7 bases, and 14 bases stayed unmatched. This CDR3 spans 15 amino acids. In germline, CDR1 is MDHEN, CDR2 SYDVKM. This CDR3 is CASSPQFGRGLEQYF. CDR3 DNA sequence: TGTGCCAGCAGCCCGCAGTTTGGCAGGGGGCTTGAGCAGTACTTC.

The genes are TRBV7-3 and TRBJ2-1, with D possibly TRBD2 on 6 matching bases. V was trimmed by 0 bases and J by 7 bases, leaving 10 bases between them. Germline CDR1 and CDR2: SGHTA and FQGTGA. The CDR3 sequence is 14 residues long. The CDR3 coding sequence is TGTGCCAGCAGCTTAACAGCGGGCGAGAATGAGCAGTTCTTC. Protein sequence: CASSLTAGENEQFF.